This T cell receptor (beta chain) was captured by sequencing in a study of cytomegalovirus exposure and HLA in healthy donors. The PCR contained 60 Vbeta and 13 Jbeta primers. Libraries were prepared by immunoSEQ multiplex PCR; TCRdb keeps only in-frame clonotypes and omits some of them. The repertoire holds around 200,000 clones, almost 85% seen once, with 0.5% to 0.7% in the top ten. This receptor was taken from a woman between 35 and 50 years old in good health and CMV-seronegative. Sequencing used PBMCs.

The CDR3 is CASSSQGRGLNTEAFF. The CDR3 nucleotides read TGCGCCAGCAGCTCTCAGGGTAGAGGTTTGAACACTGAAGCTTTCTTT. J is TRBJ1-1 and V is TRBV5-1, with a tentative D call TRBD1 (5 bases). This CDR3 spans 16 amino acids. The germline gives CDR1 SGHRS, CDR2 YFSETQ. With 3 bases removed from V and 0 bases from J, the gap between germline ends came to 15 bases.